This TCR beta chain derives from a study of blood T cell repertoires in COVID-19. Study at large: From the United States, Italy and Spain came samples of acute and convalescent COVID-19. From T cells, B-cell-depleted T cells, or PBMCs came the material, which was cDNA or gDNA.

Germline V gene data show CDR1 as LNHDA and CDR2 as SQIVND (reference sequence). J was trimmed by 2 bases and V by 3 bases; bases with no gene match: 8. The CDR3 length is 17 residues. In the original analysis: Scientists estimated how many nucleated cells there were by amplifying reference gene primers. TCRdb's table, derived via immunoSEQ multiplex PCR, lists solely in-frame clones and lacks some. V and J calls and clone size come straight from that table; D and trimming were deduced from the DNA. The sample consists of hundreds of thousands of clones, approximately 86% of them appearing once. The rearrangement uses TRBV19 and TRBJ2-1, with 9 bases that match TRBD2. What was sequenced was peripheral blood. The sequence came from a human donor in a cohort sampled during active COVID-19. The DNA for the CDR3 is TGTGCCAGTAGTATCCTGGGACTAGCAGGCGCCTACAATGAGCAGTTCTTC. This sequence encodes CASSILGLAGAYNEQFF.